The present TCR beta chain was sequenced within a study of blood T cell repertoires in COVID-19. The overall study: Samples representing acute and convalescent COVID-19 were sourced from the United States, Italy and Spain. Sources were T cells, B-cell-depleted T cells, or PBMCs; the material itself was cDNA or gDNA.

In germline, CDR1 is SGDLS, CDR2 YYNGEE. CDR3 length equals 14 residues. Trimming cost V 0 bases and J 2 bases, with 8 bases left between them. As handled by the study authors: Researchers report that nucleated cell counts were estimated from reference gene primer amplification. Profiling relied on immunoSEQ multiplex PCR, and the TCRdb table lists in-frame clones only, not all of them. V and J calls and clone size are as listed in that table; D and trimming were resolved from the DNA. This sample has about 70,000 clones, with roughly 80% found just once. Sequences were obtained from peripheral blood. This receptor was taken from a woman in her sixties or seventies with acute or convalescent COVID-19. The chain is built from TRBV9 and TRBJ2-5; possibly TRBD2 for D (6 bases). The CDR3 reads CASSVVSGQETQYF. The CDR3 bases are TGTGCCAGCAGCGTAGTCAGCGGGCAAGAGACCCAGTACTTC.